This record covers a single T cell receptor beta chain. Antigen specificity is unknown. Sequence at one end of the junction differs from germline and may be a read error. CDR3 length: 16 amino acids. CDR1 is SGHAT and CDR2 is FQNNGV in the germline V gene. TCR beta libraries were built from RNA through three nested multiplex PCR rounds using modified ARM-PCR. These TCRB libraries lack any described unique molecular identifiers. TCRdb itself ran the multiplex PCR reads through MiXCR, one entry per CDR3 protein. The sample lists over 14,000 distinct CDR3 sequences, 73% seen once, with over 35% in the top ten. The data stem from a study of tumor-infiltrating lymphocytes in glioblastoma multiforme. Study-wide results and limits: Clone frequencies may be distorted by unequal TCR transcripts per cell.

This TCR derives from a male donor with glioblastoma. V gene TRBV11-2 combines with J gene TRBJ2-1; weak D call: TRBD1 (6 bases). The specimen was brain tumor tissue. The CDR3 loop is CASSLVRGFAHDEQFF. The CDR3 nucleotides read TGTGCCAGCAGCTTAGTTAGGGGGTTCGCCCACGATGAGCAGTTTTTC.